This T cell receptor beta chain was documented in a study of blood T cell repertoires in COVID-19 (TCRdb year 2020). Regarding the complete study: The collaborator samples originated in the United States, Italy and Spain and spanned the acute and convalescent phases of COVID-19. The prospective study material was composed of cDNA or gDNA derived from T cells, B-cell-depleted T cells, or PBMCs. Subjects who had been exposed to COVID-19, were actively infected with it, or had recovered from it provided the deeply sampled blood TCRbeta repertoires that made up the dataset. The repertoires were released in a freely available public database meant as a resource for research on the immune response to SARS-CoV-2. The samples were drawn from two sources: the first 160 participants of the ongoing ImmuneRACE study, and 1,000 to 1,500 subjects contributed by 6 global collaborators. A de-identified subject ID, COVID-19 status, age in years and sex were almost always included in the sample metadata. Where available, HLA class I and class II types were obtained from metadata supplied by the sample provider rather than from assay-based typing.

On the study overall, not on this receptor specifically: The quantity of clinical and demographic metadata differed by source and by participant and was supplied without curation.

TCRbeta CDR3 regions were amplified from genomic DNA using the immunoSEQ Assay, a bias-controlled multiplex PCR. The paper's processing steps were these. Within the assay, amplification of reference gene primers was used to estimate how many nucleated cells each sample contained. To quantify the absolute abundance of each unique TCRbeta CDR3 rearrangement, sequence reads were collapsed and filtered. Productive Simpson clonality was computed per sample as the square root of Simpson's diversity index over productive rearrangements. TCRdb stores this immuneACCESS table with in-frame sequences only. Part of the clones is absent; in the studies checked, under half of the shortfall reflects unresolved V genes, and no reason is known for the rest. V and J calls and clone size are those listed in that table; D and trimming were worked out from the DNA. The sample profile shows around 300,000 clones; roughly 88% of them were found once. 3.5% to 4.5% of the sample is in the top ten clones.

Whole blood was collected in K2EDTA tubes by collaborating institutions according to the institutions' own protocols. Collaborator samples were shipped for TCRbeta analysis as frozen whole blood, isolated PBMCs, or DNA extracted from either sample type. Concerning this clone itself: Its specific antigen is unknown. No base qualities exist here, and no much larger clone lies one base off it.

The CDR3 contains 18 residues, cysteine and phenylalanine counted. This entry keeps only the CDR3 DNA: 54 bases, framed from base 1. In the germline V gene, CDR1 corresponds to MNHEY and CDR2 to SVGEGT. Germline trimming: 0 bases from V, 7 bases from J; junction bases outside gene matches: 12. The source material was peripheral blood. The source is a woman aged 50 to 60 with active or convalescent COVID-19. The rearranged chain carries TRBV6-2 or TRBV6-3 and TRBJ2-1, and TRBD2 matches 10 of the central bases. The DNA sequence is given as TGTGCCAGCAGTTACTCTCGTCGAGCGGGAGGGTTCAGGAATGAGCAGTTCTTC. It codes for CASSYSRRAGGFRNEQFF.